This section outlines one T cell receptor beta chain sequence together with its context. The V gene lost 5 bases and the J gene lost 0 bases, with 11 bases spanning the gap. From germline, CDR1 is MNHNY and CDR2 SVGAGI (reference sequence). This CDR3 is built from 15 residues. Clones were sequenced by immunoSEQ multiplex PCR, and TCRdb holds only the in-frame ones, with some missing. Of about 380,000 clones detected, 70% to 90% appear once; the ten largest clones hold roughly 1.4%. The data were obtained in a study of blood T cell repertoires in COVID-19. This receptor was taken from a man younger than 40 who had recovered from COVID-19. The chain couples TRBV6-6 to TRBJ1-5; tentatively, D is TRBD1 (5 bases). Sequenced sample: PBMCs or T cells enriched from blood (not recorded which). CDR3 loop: CASSGGLYSNQPQHF. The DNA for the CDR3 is TGTGCCAGCAGTGGGGGACTATATAGCAATCAGCCCCAGCATTTT.